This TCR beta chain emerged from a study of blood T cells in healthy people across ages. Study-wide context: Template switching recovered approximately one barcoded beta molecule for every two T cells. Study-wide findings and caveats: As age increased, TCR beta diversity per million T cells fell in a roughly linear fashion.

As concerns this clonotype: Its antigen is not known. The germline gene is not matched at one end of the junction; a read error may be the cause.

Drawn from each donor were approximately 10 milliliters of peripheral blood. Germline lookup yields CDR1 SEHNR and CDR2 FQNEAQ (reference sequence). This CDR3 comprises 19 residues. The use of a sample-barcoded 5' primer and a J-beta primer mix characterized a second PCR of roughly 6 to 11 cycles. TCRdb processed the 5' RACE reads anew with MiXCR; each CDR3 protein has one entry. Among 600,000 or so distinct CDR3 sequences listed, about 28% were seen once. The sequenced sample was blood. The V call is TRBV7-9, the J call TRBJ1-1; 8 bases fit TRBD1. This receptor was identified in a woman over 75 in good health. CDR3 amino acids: CASSPTWGTGGRGSTEAFF. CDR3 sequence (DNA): TGTGCTAGCAGCCCGACGTGGGGCACAGGGGGTCGGGGGAGCACTGAAGCTTTCTTT. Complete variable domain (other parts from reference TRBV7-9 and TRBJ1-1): DTGVSQNPRHKITKRGQNVTFRCDPISEHNRLYWYRQTLGQGPEFLTYFQNEAQLEKSRLLSDRFSAERPKGSFSTLEIQRTEQGDSAMYLCASSPTWGTGGRGSTEAFFGQGTRLTVV.